The T cell receptor beta chain under discussion was sequenced for a study of T cell changes during pregnancy in multiple sclerosis. The CDR3 is 13 amino acids. Germline V lookup: CDR1 MNHEY, CDR2 SVGAGI. Trimming removed 6 bases from V and 7 bases from J, with 10 bases in between. Only in-frame clones appear in the TCRdb table, and some are missing; sequencing was by immunoSEQ multiplex PCR. Of under 35,000 clones listed, about 91% are singletons. This clone occurred a few times. The sample contains more than one DNA sequence encoding this CDR3. The J gene is TRBJ1-6, the V gene TRBV6-5; maybe TRBD1 (6 bases). Material: CD8+ T cells from peripheral blood mononuclear cells, obtained before pregnancy. The TCR originated in a female donor with multiple sclerosis, enrolled in a pregnancy study. CDR3 in DNA: TGTGCCAGCAGACAGGGAACGAATTCACCCCTCCACTTT. Protein: CASRQGTNSPLHF.